These 5 T cell receptor beta chains came from one sample sequenced in a study of T cell responses to AZD1222 COVID-19 vaccine. Some clones are missing from TCRdb's copy, which holds only in-frame ones; the method was immunoSEQ multiplex PCR. The sample contains about 82,000 clones, about nine tenths of which appear only once. Sequenced material: peripheral blood, taken 28 days after the second AZD1222 dose. The receptor source for this set is an adult who received the AZD1222 COVID-19 vaccine.

This chain connects TRBV4-3 to TRBJ1-3; 7 positions agree with TRBD1. The CDR3 is 15 residues long. Germline V gives CDR1 LGHNA, CDR2 YSLEER. Unmatched junction bases numbered 5, after V lost 0 bases and J lost 6 bases. The CDR3: CASSQDGTEENTIYF. In DNA form, the CDR3 reads TGCGCCAGCAGCCAAGACGGGACAGAAGAAAACACCATATATTTT.

The V and J genes are TRBV3-1 (or the pseudogene TRBV3-2) and TRBJ2-7; D unresolved. Trimming removed 0 bases at V and 4 bases at J, with 13 bases between. The germline V gene has CDR1 LGHDT and CDR2 YNNKEL (reference sequence). The CDR3 contains 15 residues. CDR3: CASSQDNSLGYEQYF. The CDR3 nucleotides read TGTGCCAGCAGCCAAGATAACAGTTTGGGGTACGAGCAGTACTTC.

The chain combines TRBV5-4 with TRBJ2-6; 10 nucleotides agree with TRBD2. Looked up from germline, CDR1 is SGHNT and CDR2 is YYREEE (reference sequence). V shed 6 bases, J shed 0 bases, and the junction held 9 bases outside the gene matches. The CDR3 sequence is 18 residues long. CDR3: CASTPGLAFTSGANVLTF. CDR3 DNA sequence: TGTGCCAGCACCCCGGGACTAGCGTTTACCTCTGGGGCCAACGTCCTGACTTTC. The whole variable domain, filled in from reference TRBV5-4 and TRBJ2-6, reads ETGVTQSPTHLIKTRGQQVTLRCSSQSGHNTVSWYQQALGQGPQFIFQYYREEENGRGNFPPRFSGLQFPNYSSELNVNALELDDSALYLCASTPGLAFTSGANVLTFGAGSRLTVL.

V is TRBV21-1 and J is TRBJ1-3; the tabulated D call, TRBD1, remains unverified against the DNA. TRBV21-1 corresponds to a pseudogene. The CDR3 runs to 18 residues. The CDR3 is CASSLPGTQKAPGNTIYF. The DNA for the CDR3 is TGTGCCAGCAGCTTGCCCGGGACACAAAAAGCGCCTGGAAACACCATATATTTT.

This chain joins TRBV28 and TRBJ2-7; 8 positions match TRBD1. The V and J ends lost 4 bases and 2 bases, in that order; junction bases with no gene match: 7. The V gene's germline CDR1 is MDHEN and CDR2 SYDVKM. The CDR3 totals 15 residues. CDR3 sequence reads: CASSSEPGQAYEQYF. DNA of the CDR3: TGTGCCAGCAGTTCGGAGCCGGGACAGGCCTACGAGCAGTACTTC.